This T cell receptor (beta chain) emerged from a study of CD8 T cells in ankylosing spondylitis. Study conclusions and caveats: Roughly eight highly homologous variants formed a TCR beta motif that appeared characteristic of ankylosing spondylitis blood.

A remark on this clonotype: Antigen unknown.

TCRdb re-derived calls from the 5' RACE reads in MiXCR, one entry per CDR3 protein. The sample has around 540,000 distinct CDR3 sequences; 9.5% to 15% are singletons. CDR3 length: 14 residues. Trimming shortened V by 4 bases and J by 3 bases, and 7 bases separated the two germline ends. This clonotype originated in a male donor with ankylosing spondylitis. The chain carries TRBV12-3 or TRBV12-4 and TRBJ2-6; D not certain. Sequencing used blood, either unsorted or a sorted T cell fraction (not recorded which). In DNA, the CDR3 is TGTGCCAGCAGTTGGAGTGGTGGGGCCAACGTCCTGACTTTC. It codes for CASSWSGGANVLTF.